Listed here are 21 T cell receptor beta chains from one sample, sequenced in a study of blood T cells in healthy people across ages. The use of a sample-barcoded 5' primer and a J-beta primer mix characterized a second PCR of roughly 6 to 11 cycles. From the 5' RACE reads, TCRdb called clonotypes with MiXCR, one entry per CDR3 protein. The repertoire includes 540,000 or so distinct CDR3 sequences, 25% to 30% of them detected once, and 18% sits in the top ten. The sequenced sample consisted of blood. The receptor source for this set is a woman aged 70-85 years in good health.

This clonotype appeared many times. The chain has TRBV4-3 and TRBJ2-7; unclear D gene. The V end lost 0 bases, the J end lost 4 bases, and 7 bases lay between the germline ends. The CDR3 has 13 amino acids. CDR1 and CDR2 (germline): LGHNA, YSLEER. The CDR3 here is CASSQDRVYEQYF. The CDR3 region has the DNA TGCGCCAGCAGCCAAGACCGGGTGTACGAGCAGTACTTC.

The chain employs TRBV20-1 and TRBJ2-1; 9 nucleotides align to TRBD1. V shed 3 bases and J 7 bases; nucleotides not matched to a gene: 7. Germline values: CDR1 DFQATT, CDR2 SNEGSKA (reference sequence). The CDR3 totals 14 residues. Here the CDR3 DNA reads TGCAGTGCTAGGCTACAGGGGGCGCGGAATGAGCAGTTCTTC. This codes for CSARLQGARNEQFF.

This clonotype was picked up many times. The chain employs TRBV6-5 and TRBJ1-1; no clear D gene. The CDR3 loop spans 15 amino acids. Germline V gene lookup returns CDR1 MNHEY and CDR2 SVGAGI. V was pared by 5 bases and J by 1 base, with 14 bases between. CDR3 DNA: TGTGCCAGCAGTGGGCGGTCTCGCAGGAACACTGAAGCTTTCTTT. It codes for CASSGRSRRNTEAFF.

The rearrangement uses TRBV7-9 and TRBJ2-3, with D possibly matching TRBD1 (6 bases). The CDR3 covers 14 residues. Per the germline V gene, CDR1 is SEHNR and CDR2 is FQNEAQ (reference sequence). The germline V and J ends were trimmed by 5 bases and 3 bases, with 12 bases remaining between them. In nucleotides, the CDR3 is TGTGCCAGCAGCGAGACAGGTGGGACAGATACGCAGTATTTT. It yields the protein CASSETGGTDTQYF. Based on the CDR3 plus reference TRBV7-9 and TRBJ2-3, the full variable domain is DTGVSQNPRHKITKRGQNVTFRCDPISEHNRLYWYRQTLGQGPEFLTYFQNEAQLEKSRLLSDRFSAERPKGSFSTLEIQRTEQGDSAMYLCASSETGGTDTQYFGPGTRLTVL.

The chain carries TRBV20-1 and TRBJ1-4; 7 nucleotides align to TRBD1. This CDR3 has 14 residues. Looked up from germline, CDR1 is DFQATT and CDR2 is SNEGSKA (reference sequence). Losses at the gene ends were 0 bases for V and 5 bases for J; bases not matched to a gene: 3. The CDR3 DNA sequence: TGCAGTGCTAGAGATTCACAGGGGAATGAAAAACTGTTTTTT. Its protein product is CSARDSQGNEKLFF.

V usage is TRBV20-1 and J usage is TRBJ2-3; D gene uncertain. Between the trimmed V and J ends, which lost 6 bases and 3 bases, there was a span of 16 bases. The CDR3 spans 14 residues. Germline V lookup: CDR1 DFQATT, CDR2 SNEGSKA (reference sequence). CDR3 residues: CSALDASLTDTQYF. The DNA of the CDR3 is TGCAGTGCCCTGGACGCTAGTTTGACAGATACGCAGTATTTT.

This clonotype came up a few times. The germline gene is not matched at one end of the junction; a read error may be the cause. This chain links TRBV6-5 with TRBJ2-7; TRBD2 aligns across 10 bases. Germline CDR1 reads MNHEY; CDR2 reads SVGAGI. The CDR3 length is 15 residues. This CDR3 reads CAGRQLAGSSYEQYF. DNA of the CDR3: TGTGCCGGCAGACAACTAGCGGGGAGCTCCTACGAGCAGTACTTC.

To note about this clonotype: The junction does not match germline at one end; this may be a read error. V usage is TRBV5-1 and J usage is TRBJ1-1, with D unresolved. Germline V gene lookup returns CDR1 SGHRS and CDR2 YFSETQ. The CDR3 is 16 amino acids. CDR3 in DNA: TGCGCCAGCAGCCGAGGTGACGGGCGAGGGAACACTGGAGCTTTCTTT. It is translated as CASSRGDGRGNTGAFF.

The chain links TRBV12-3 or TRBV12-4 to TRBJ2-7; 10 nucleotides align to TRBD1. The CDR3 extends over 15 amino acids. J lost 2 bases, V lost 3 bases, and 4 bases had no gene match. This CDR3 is CASSFRGQGPYEQYF. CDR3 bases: TGTGCCAGCAGTTTTAGGGGACAGGGGCCCTACGAGCAGTACTTC.

CDR3 sequence (DNA): TGCAGTGCTCAACAGGGGGCGCAAACCGGGGAGCTGTTTTTT. It codes for CSAQQGAQTGELFF. This rearrangement joins TRBV20-1 to TRBJ2-2, with 9 positions matching TRBD1. Germline V gene lookup returns CDR1 DFQATT and CDR2 SNEGSKA (reference sequence). This CDR3 contains 14 residues. V lost 5 bases and J lost 5; bases outside the gene matches: 6.

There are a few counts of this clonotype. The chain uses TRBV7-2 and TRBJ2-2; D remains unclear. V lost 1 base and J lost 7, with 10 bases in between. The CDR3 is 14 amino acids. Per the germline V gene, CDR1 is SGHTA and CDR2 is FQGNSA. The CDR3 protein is CASSLGASYGELFF. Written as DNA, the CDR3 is TGTGCCAGCAGCTTAGGGGCTTCCTACGGGGAGCTGTTTTTT.

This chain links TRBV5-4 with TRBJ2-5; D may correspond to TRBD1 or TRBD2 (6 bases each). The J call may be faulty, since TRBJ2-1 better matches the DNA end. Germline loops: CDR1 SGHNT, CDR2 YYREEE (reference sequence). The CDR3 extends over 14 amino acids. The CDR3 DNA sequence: TGTGCCAGCAGCTCGCGGGACACCACCAATGAGCAGTTCTTC. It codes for CASSSRDTTNEQFF.

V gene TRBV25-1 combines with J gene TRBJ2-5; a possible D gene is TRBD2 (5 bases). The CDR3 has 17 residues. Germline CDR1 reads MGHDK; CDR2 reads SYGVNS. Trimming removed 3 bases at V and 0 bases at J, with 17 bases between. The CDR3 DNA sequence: TGTGCCAGCAGTGATTCGGGGTCTCGAAGATACCAAGAGACCCAGTACTTC. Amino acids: CASSDSGSRRYQETQYF.

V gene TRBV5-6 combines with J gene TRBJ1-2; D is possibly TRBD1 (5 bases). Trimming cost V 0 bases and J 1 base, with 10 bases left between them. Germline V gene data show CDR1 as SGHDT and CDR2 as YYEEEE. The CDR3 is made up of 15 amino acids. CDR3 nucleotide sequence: TGTGCCAGCAGCTTGGCCGGGGCAGATAACTATGGCTACACCTTC. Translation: CASSLAGADNYGYTF.

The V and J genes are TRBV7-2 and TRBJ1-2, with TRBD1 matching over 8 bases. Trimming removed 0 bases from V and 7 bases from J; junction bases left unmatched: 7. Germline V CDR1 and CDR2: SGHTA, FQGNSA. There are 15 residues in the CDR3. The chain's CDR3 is CASSLAGDRIGGYTF. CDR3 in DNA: TGTGCCAGCAGCTTAGCGGGGGACAGGATAGGTGGCTACACCTTC.

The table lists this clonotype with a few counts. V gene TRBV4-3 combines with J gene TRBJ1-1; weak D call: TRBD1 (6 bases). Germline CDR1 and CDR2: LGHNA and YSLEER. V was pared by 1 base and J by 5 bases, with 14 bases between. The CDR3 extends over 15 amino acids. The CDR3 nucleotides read TGCGCCAGCAGCCAAGGTGGGGGCAGGGATACTGAAGCTTTCTTT. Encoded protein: CASSQGGGRDTEAFF.

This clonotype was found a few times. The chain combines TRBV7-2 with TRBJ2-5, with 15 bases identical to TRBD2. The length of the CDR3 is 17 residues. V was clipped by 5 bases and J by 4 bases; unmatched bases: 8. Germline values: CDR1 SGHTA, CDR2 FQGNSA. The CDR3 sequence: CASSLLGLAGGRETQYF. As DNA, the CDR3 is TGTGCCAGCAGCCTCCTCGGACTAGCGGGGGGGCGAGAGACCCAGTACTTC.

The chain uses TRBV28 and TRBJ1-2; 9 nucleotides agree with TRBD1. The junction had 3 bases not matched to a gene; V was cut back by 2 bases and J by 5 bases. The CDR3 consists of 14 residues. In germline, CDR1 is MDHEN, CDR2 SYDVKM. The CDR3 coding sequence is TGTGCCAGCAGTTTAACGACAGGGGGGTATGGCTACACCTTC. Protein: CASSLTTGGYGYTF.

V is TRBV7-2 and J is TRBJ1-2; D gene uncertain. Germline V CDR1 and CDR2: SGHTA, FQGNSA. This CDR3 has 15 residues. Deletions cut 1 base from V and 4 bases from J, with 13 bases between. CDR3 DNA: TGTGCCAGCAGCTTAGGGCTGTCGGCCGTCTATGGCTACACCTTC. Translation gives CASSLGLSAVYGYTF. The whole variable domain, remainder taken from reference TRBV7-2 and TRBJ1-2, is GAGVSQSPSNKVTEKGKDVELRCDPISGHTALYWYRQSLGQGLEFLIYFQGNSAPDKSGLPSDRFSAERTGGSVSTLTIQRTQQEDSAVYLCASSLGLSAVYGYTFGSGTRLTVV.

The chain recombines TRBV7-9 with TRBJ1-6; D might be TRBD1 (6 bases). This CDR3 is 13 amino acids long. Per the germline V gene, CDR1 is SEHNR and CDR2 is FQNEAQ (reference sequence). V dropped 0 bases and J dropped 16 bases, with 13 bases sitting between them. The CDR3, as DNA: TGTGCCAGCAGCTTAGCAGGCTGGACAGCACTCCACTTT. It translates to CASSLAGWTALHF.

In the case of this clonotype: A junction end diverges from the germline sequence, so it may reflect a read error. The CDR3 reads CASSSTQRPSPLRF. In nucleotides, the CDR3 is TGTGCCAGCAGCTCCACACAGCGCCCTTCACCCCTCCGCTTT. The gene calls are TRBV7-3 and TRBJ1-6; no clear D. The germline V gene has CDR1 SGHTA and CDR2 FQGTGA. This CDR3 has 14 residues.